This T cell receptor beta chain was sequenced during a study of post-analysis software for immune sequencing data. On the study more broadly: Multiple sclerosis in the patients followed relapsing-remitting, secondary progressive and progressive-relapsing courses.

Germline V gene sequence: CDR1 SGHTA, CDR2 FQGNSA. This CDR3 has 17 amino acids. Losses at the gene ends were 8 bases for V and 7 bases for J; bases not matched to a gene: 18. Notes on this clonotype: Its antigen is currently unknown.

cDNA libraries for TCR beta contained unique molecular identifiers. The authors obtained approximately 540,000 cDNA molecules from approximately 1 to 10 million T cells. TCRdb reanalysed the PCR reads using MiXCR and keeps one entry per CDR3 protein. The profile shows about 570,000 distinct CDR3 sequences, 34% of them singletons. Overall study results and limits: Same-batch preparations were strongly co-clustered by F measure. TRBV segments more frequent in patients than in controls numbered several and included TRBV5-6, TRBV5-1 and TRBV20-1. Compared with controls, patients showed significantly lower normalized Chao1 diversity.

This receptor was taken from a girl aged 2-17 years with multiple sclerosis. This chain joins TRBV7-2 and TRBJ2-5, with TRBD2 matching over 11 bases. Sequenced material: blood. In nucleotides, the CDR3 is TGTGCCAGCCGGATAGCGGGGGGGTCTCGGAGAGGAGTGACCCAGTACTTC. It yields the protein CASRIAGGSRRGVTQYF.